This passage covers 8 T cell receptor beta chains from one sample sequenced in a study of long-term antiretroviral therapy in people with HIV. Running of the v3.0 immunoSEQ assay took place at survey level. The protocol was immunoSEQ multiplex PCR, while the TCRdb copy is restricted to in-frame clones and leaves out a portion. The sample yields approximately 41,000 clones, around 75% seen once. The starting material was unsorted PBMCs, obtained 1.5 years after starting antiretroviral therapy. The origin of the receptors is a man between 18 and 35 years old with HIV.

This chain connects TRBV19 to TRBJ1-3; unclear D gene. Germline values: CDR1 LNHDA, CDR2 SQIVND (reference sequence). This CDR3 has 16 residues. Trimming pared 7 bases from V and 1 base from J, leaving 17 bases between. The CDR3 DNA sequence: TGTGCCAGTACCCCCCGTGGCCCTTCATCTGGAAACACCATATATTTT. Its protein is CASTPRGPSSGNTIYF.

This chain joins TRBV6-5 and TRBJ2-2, with D maybe TRBD1 (5 bases). V gave up 2 bases and J gave up 6 bases, with 10 bases separating them. CDR1 and CDR2 from the germline V gene are MNHEY and SVGAGI. The CDR3 covers 14 residues. As DNA, the CDR3 is TGTGCCAGCAGTTACGCAGGGTTTTCCGGGGAGCTGTTTTTT. Translating gives CASSYAGFSGELFF.

This clone occurred a few times. J is TRBJ2-3 and V is TRBV30; D is ambiguous. V was clipped by 5 bases and J by 6 bases, with 12 bases between them. CDR3 length: 12 residues. Germline loops: CDR1 GTSNPN, CDR2 SVGIG (reference sequence). CDR3 residues: CAWGVRADTQYF. CDR3 DNA sequence: TGTGCCTGGGGGGTTAGAGCGGATACGCAGTATTTT.

This chain joins TRBV6-6 and TRBJ2-3; maybe TRBD2 (5 bases). The CDR3 has 13 amino acids. Deletions cut 0 bases from V and 5 bases from J, with 6 bases between. Germline-derived CDR1 and CDR2 are MNHNY and SVGAGI (reference sequence). CDR3 sequence reads: CASSYSRGDTQYF. The DNA of the CDR3 is TGTGCCAGCAGTTACTCTCGGGGAGATACGCAGTATTTT.

The CDR3 DNA sequence: TGCAGTGCGCAGCAGGGGGATACGCAGTATTTT. Protein product: CSAQQGDTQYF. The chain couples TRBV20-1 to TRBJ2-3; D perhaps matches TRBD1 (6 bases). Germline V gives CDR1 DFQATT, CDR2 SNEGSKA (reference sequence). The CDR3 loop spans 11 amino acids. V was pared by 6 bases and J by 6 bases, with 10 bases between.

This clone showed up just a few times. The genes are TRBV19 and TRBJ2-2; unclear D gene. The germline V gene encodes CDR1 LNHDA and CDR2 SQIVND (reference sequence). This CDR3 is built from 14 residues. V was cut by 6 bases and J by 0 bases, with 8 bases left in between. DNA of the CDR3: TGTGCCAGTAGCTACGGGTCGAACACCGGGGAGCTGTTTTTT. It translates to CASSYGSNTGELFF.

This rearrangement joins TRBV28 to TRBJ2-7; D gene ambiguous. The germline gives CDR1 MDHEN, CDR2 SYDVKM. Trimming removed 4 bases at V and 3 bases at J, with 10 bases between. The CDR3 is 13 amino acids. The CDR3 sequence: CASSYPAGYEQYF. The CDR3 coding sequence is TGTGCCAGCAGTTATCCTGCCGGCTACGAGCAGTACTTC.

J is TRBJ1-1 and V is TRBV5-5; perhaps TRBD1 as D (5 bases). The V and J ends lost 1 base and 0 bases respectively, with 13 bases between them. The germline CDR1 and CDR2 sequences are SGHKS and YYEKEE (reference sequence). The CDR3 is 16 amino acids. CDR3 loop: CASSLIPTDMNTEAFF. As DNA, the CDR3 is TGTGCCAGCAGCTTGATCCCGACAGACATGAACACTGAAGCTTTCTTT. Full variable domain (missing parts from reference TRBV5-5 and TRBJ1-1): DAGVTQSPTHLIKTRGQQVTLRCSPISGHKSVSWYQQVLGQGPQFIFQYYEKEERGRGNFPDRFSARQFPNYSSELNVNALLLGDSALYLCASSLIPTDMNTEAFFGQGTRLTVV.